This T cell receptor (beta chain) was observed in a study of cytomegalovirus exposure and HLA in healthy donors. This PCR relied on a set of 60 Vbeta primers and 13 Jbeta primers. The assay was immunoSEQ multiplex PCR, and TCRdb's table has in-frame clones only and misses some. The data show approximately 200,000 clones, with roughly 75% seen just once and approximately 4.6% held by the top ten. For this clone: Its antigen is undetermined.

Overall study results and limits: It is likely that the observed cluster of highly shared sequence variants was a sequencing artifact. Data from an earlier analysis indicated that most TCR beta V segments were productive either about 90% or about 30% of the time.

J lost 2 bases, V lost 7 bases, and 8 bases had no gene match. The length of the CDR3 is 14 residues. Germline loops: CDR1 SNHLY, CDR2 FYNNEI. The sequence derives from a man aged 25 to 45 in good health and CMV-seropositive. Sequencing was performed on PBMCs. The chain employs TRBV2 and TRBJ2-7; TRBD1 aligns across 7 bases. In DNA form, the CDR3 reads TGTGCCAGCACAGGGGACAGTGGGACCTACGAGCAGTACTTC. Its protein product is CASTGDSGTYEQYF.